This is a list of T cell receptor beta chains from one sample in a study of monozygotic twins with inflammatory bowel disease. TCRdb re-called the 5' RACE reads and catalogs CDR3 proteins one per entry, DNA excluded. The data show about 380,000 distinct CDR3 sequences, and the top ten clones hold 2% to 3%. Sequencing was carried out using blood. Receptors were obtained from a human donor with ulcerative colitis or Crohn's disease, or a healthy co-twin of an affected twin (not recorded which). The CDR3 runs from the conserved cysteine through the conserved F or W.

v_gene	j_gene	CDR3aa
TRBV7-2	TRBJ1-1	CASSLGRATEAFF
TRBV24-1	TRBJ2-5	CATSDPTGGDQETQYF
TRBV10-3	TRBJ2-3	CAISVAGSTDTQYF
TRBV12-3/TRBV12-4	TRBJ2-5	CASTLGGIRAETQYF
TRBV25-1	TRBJ1-4	CASSVRLPMGNEKLFF
TRBV19	TRBJ1-1	CASSTPDRDTEAFF
TRBV7-2	TRBJ1-5	CASSLAGTGGGGSQHF
TRBV4-3	TRBJ2-1	CASSQEASGAPSYNEQFF
TRBV12-3/TRBV12-4	TRBJ1-2	CASSFETGGYGYTF
TRBV6-5	TRBJ1-2	CASSYTTGDGGYTF
TRBV23-1	TRBJ1-5	CASPDRDGNQPQHF
TRBV15	TRBJ1-6	CATAKHPEALHF
TRBV6-2/TRBV6-3	TRBJ2-7	CASMDRPNEQYF
TRBV7-2	TRBJ2-3	CASSLMPPGGGPDTQYF
TRBV7-2	TRBJ2-5	CASSRGLALQETQYF
TRBV6-1	TRBJ2-2	CASRLSGVGDTGELFF
TRBV6-5	TRBJ2-7	CASAARERYEQYF
TRBV4-2	TRBJ2-1	CASTTGERSYNEQFF
TRBV5-1	TRBJ2-2	CASSLDTINTGELFF
TRBV19	TRBJ2-5	CASSIRETQYF
TRBV5-5	TRBJ1-2	CASSIRHVYGYTF
TRBV6-2/TRBV6-3	TRBJ1-1	CASSYTIGTGNTEAFF
TRBV27	TRBJ1-1	CASSLLGHNTEAFF
TRBV24-1	TRBJ1-2	CATRDVGGYTF
TRBV6-2/TRBV6-3	TRBJ2-7	CASSYGTAVYEQYF
TRBV10-3	TRBJ2-2	CAIRGGSTGELFF
TRBV12-3/TRBV12-4	TRBJ2-7	CASSSWTGTIYEQYF
TRBV4-1	TRBJ2-3	CASSQSRQGWRTDTQYF
TRBV3-1	TRBJ2-1	CASSRAGGQENNEQFF
TRBV15	TRBJ2-1	CATSRSPGLAYNEQFF
TRBV7-9	TRBJ2-3	CASSSPAASTDTQYF
TRBV19	TRBJ2-3	CASSTRSVRYGTDTQYF
TRBV29-1	TRBJ1-2	CSVEVPQDFGNYGYTF
TRBV5-1	TRBJ2-3	CASSPPLDSAGTDTQYF
TRBV4-3	TRBJ2-2	CASSPIEGTGFGELFF
TRBV12-5	TRBJ1-1	CASARQGKNTEAFF
TRBV7-2	TRBJ1-2	CASSLDRGARGYGYTF
TRBV27	TRBJ1-5	CATGTGLQPQHF
TRBV20-1	TRBJ1-5	CSVTGGSGQPQHF
TRBV4-1	TRBJ2-2	CASSRKPLAGDTGELFF